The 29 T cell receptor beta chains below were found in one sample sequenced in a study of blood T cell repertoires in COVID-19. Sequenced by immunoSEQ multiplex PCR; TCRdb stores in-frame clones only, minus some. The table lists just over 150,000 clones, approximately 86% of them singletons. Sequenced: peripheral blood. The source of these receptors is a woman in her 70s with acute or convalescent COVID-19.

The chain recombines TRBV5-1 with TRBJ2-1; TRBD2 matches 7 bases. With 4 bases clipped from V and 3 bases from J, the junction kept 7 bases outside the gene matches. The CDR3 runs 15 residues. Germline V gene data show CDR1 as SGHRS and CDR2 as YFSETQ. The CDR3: CASSPGSGLYNEQFF. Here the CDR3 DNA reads TGCGCCAGCAGCCCTGGTAGCGGGCTCTACAATGAGCAGTTCTTC. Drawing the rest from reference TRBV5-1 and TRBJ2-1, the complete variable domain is KAGVTQTPRYLIKTRGQQVTLSCSPISGHRSVSWYQQTPGQGLQFLFEYFSETQRNKGNFPGRFSGRQFSNSRSEMNVSTLELGDSALYLCASSPGSGLYNEQFFGPGTRLTVL.

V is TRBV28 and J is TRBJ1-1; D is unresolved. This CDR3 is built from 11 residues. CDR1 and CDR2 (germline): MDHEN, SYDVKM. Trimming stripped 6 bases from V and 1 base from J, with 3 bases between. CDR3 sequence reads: CASSGNTEAFF. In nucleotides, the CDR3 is TGTGCCAGCAGCGGGAACACTGAAGCTTTCTTT. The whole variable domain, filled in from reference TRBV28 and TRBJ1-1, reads DVKVTQSSRYLVKRTGEKVFLECVQDMDHENMFWYRQDPGLGLRLIYFSYDVKMKEKGDIPEGYSVSREKKERFSLILESASTNQTSMYLCASSGNTEAFFGQGTRLTVV.

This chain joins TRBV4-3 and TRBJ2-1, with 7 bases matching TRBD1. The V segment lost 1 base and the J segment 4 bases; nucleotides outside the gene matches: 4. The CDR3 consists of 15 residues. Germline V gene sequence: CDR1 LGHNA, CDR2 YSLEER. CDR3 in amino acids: CASSQVSTGYNEQFF. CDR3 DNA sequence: TGCGCCAGCAGCCAAGTATCGACAGGGTACAATGAGCAGTTCTTC.

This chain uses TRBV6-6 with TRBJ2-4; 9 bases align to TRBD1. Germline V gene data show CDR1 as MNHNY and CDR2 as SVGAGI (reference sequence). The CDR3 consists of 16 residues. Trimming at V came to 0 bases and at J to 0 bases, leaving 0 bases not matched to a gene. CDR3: CASSYSGQGAKNIQYF. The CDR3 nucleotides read TGTGCCAGCAGTTACTCGGGACAGGGAGCCAAAAACATTCAGTACTTC.

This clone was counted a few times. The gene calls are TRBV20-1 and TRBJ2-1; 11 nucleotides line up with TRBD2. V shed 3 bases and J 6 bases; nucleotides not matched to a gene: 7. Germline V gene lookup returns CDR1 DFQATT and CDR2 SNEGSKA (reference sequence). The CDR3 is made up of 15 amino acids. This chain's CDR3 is CSASITSGGLNEQFF. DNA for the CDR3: TGCAGTGCTAGTATTACTAGCGGGGGACTCAATGAGCAGTTCTTC.

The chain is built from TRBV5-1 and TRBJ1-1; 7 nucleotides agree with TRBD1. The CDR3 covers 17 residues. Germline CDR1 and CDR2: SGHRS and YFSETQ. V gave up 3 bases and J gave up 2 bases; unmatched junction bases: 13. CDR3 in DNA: TGCGCCAGCAGCTCTCCCCGAACCGGGACAGCCAACACTGAAGCTTTCTTT. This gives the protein CASSSPRTGTANTEAFF.

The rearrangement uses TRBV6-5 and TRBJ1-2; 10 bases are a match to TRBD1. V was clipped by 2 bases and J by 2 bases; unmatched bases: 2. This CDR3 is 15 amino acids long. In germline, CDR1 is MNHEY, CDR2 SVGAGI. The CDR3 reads CASSYGTGVNYGYTF. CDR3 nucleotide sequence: TGTGCCAGCAGTTACGGGACAGGGGTAAACTATGGCTACACCTTC.

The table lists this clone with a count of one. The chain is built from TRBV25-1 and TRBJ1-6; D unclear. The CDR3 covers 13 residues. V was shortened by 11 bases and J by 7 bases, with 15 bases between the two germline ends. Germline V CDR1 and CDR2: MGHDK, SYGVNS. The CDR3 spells CAGRADQNSPLHF. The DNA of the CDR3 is TGTGCCGGGAGGGCAGATCAAAATTCACCCCTCCACTTT.

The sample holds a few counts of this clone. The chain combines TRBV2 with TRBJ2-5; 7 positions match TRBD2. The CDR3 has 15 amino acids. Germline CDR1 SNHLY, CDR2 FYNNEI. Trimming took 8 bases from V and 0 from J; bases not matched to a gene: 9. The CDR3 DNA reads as TGTGCCAGCGATAAAGCGGGGCCGTACCAAGAGACCCAGTACTTC. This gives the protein CASDKAGPYQETQYF. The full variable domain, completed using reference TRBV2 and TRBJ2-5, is EPEVTQTPSHQVTQMGQEVILRCVPISNHLYFYWYRQILGQKVEFLVSFYNNEISEKSEIFDDQFSVERPDGSNFTLKIRSTKLEDSAMYFCASDKAGPYQETQYFGPGTRLLVL.

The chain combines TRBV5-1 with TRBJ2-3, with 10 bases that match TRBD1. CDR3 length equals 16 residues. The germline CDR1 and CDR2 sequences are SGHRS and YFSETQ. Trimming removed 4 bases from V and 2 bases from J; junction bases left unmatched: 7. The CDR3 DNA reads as TGCGCCAGCAGCCCGGGGACAGGGGCCTACACAGATACGCAGTATTTT. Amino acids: CASSPGTGAYTDTQYF.

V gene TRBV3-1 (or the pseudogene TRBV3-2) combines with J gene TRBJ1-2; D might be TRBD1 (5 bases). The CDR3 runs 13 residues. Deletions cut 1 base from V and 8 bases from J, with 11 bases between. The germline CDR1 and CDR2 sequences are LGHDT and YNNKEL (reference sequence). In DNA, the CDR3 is TGTGCCAGCAGCCAAGGCAGGGCTAAAGGCTACACCTTC. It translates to CASSQGRAKGYTF.

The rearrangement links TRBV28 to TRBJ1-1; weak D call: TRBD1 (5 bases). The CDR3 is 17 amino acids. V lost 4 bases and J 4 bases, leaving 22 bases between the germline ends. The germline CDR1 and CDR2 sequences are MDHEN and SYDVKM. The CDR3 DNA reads TGTGCCAGCAGTTCTCCCCCCGGGACCCGGGGGGGCACTGAAGCTTTCTTT. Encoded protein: CASSSPPGTRGGTEAFF. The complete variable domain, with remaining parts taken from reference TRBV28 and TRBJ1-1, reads DVKVTQSSRYLVKRTGEKVFLECVQDMDHENMFWYRQDPGLGLRLIYFSYDVKMKEKGDIPEGYSVSREKKERFSLILESASTNQTSMYLCASSSPPGTRGGTEAFFGQGTRLTVV.

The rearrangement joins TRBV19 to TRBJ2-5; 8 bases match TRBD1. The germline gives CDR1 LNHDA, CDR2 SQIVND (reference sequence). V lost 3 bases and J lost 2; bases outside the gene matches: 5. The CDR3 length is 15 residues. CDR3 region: CASSMFRDRQETQYF. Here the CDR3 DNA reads TGTGCCAGTAGTATGTTCCGGGACAGGCAAGAGACCCAGTACTTC.

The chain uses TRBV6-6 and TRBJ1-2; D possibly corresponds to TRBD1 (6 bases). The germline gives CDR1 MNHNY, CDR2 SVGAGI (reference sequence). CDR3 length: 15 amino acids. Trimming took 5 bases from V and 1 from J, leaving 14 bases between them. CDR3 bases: TGTGCCAGCAGTAAGGACAGTCTGATTAACTATGGCTACACCTTC. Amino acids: CASSKDSLINYGYTF.

CDR3 coding DNA: TGTGCCAGCAGCCGGGACAGGGCCCATGGCTACACCTTC. Translation: CASSRDRAHGYTF. J is TRBJ1-2 and V is TRBV5-6; the match to TRBD1 covers 9 bases. Germline loops: CDR1 SGHDT, CDR2 YYEEEE. V was clipped by 4 bases and J by 6 bases; unmatched bases: 4. The CDR3 covers 13 residues.

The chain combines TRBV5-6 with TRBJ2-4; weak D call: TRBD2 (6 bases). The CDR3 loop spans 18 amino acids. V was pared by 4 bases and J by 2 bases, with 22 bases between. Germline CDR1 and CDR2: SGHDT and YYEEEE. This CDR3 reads CASSPGGARLLTKNIQYF. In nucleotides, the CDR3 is TGTGCCAGCAGCCCCGGGGGTGCCAGGCTGTTGACCAAAAACATTCAGTACTTC.

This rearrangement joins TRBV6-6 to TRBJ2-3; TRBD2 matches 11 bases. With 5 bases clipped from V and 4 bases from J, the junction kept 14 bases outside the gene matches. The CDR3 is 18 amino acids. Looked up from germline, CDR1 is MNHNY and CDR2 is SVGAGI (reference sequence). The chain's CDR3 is CASSHSGGASEFPDTQYF. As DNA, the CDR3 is TGTGCCAGCAGTCATAGCGGGGGGGCGTCGGAATTTCCAGATACGCAGTATTTT.

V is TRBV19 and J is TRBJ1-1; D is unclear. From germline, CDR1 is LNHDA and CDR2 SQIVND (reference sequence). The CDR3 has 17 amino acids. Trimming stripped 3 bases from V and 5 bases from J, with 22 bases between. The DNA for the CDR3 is TGTGCCAGTAGTATCGATCTCGGCAGCGCTATGCGGACTGAAGCTTTCTTT. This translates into CASSIDLGSAMRTEAFF.

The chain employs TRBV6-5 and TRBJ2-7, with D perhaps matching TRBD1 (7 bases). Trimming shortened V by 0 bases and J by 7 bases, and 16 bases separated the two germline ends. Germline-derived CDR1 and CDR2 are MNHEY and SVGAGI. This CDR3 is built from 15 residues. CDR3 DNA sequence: TGTGCCAGCAGTTACTCGCGGGGACAGTCCAGGGAGCAGTACTTC. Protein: CASSYSRGQSREQYF.

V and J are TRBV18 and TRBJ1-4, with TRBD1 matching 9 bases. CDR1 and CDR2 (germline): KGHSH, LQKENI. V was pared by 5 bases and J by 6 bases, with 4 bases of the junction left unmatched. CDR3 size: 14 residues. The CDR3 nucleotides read TGTGCCAGCTCATCAGGACAGGGGTATGAAAAACTGTTTTTT. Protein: CASSSGQGYEKLFF.

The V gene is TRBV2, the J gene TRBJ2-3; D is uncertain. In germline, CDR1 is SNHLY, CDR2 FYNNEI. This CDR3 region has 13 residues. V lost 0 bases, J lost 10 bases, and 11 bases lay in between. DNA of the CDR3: TGTGCCAGCAGTGAAGCAGGAGCCTTTGCGCAGTATTTT. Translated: CASSEAGAFAQYF.

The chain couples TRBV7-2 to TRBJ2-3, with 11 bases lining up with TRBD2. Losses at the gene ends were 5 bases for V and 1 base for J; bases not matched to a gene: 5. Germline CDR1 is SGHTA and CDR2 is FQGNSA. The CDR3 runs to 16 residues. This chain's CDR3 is CASSHRLAGRTDTQYF. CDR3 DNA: TGTGCCAGCAGCCATCGACTAGCGGGGCGCACAGATACGCAGTATTTT.

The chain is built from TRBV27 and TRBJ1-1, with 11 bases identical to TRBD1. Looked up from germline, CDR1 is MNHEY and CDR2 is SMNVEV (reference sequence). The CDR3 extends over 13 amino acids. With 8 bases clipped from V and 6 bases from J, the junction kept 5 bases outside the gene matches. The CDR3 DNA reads TGTGCCAGCGGCAGGACAGGGGGCGCTGAAGCTTTCTTT. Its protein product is CASGRTGGAEAFF.

The CDR3 DNA reads as TGTGCCAGCAGTGCCCTTCCCGGACAGCCTAATTCACCCCTCCACTTT. It encodes CASSALPGQPNSPLHF. The chain links TRBV6-2 or TRBV6-3 to TRBJ1-6; TRBD1 is a possible D gene (6 bases). The V gene's germline CDR1 is MNHEY and CDR2 SVGEGT. V shed 5 bases and J shed 6 bases, with 17 bases lying between them. The CDR3 extends over 16 amino acids.

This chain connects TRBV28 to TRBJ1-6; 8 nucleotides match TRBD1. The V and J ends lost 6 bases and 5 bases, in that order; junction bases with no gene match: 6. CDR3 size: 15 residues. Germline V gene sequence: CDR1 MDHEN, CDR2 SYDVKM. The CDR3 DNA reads TGTGCCAGCAGGATCCGGGACAGGCATAATTCACCCCTCCACTTT. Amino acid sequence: CASRIRDRHNSPLHF.

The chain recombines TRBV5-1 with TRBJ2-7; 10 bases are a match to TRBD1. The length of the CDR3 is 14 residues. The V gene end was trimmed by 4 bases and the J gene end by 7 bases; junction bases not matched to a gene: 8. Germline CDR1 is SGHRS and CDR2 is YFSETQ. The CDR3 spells CASSPTGGNREQYF. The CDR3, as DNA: TGCGCCAGCAGCCCGACAGGGGGCAATAGGGAGCAGTACTTC.

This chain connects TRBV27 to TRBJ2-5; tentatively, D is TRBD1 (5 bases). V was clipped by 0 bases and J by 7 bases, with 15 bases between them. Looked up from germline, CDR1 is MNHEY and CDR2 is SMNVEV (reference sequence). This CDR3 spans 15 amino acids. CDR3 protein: CASSLSGSSRGTQYF. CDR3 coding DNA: TGTGCCAGCAGTTTATCTGGCAGCTCTAGGGGGACCCAGTACTTC.

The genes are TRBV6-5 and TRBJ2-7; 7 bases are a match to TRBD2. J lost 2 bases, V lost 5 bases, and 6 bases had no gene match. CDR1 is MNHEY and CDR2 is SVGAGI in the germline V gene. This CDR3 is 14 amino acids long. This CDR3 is CASSLGRGAYEQYF. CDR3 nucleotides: TGTGCCAGCAGTCTGGGACGGGGGGCCTACGAGCAGTACTTC.

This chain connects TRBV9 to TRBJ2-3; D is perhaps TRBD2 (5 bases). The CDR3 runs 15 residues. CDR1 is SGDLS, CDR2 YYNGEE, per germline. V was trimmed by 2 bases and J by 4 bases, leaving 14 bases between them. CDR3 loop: CASSVIGVNSDTQYF. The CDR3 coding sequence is TGTGCCAGCAGCGTCATCGGGGTTAATTCAGATACGCAGTATTTT.